This T cell receptor (beta chain) was recovered during a study of cytomegalovirus exposure and HLA in healthy donors. Study summary: A later analysis reported the same platform for the approximately 110 validation repertoires and the 666 first-cohort repertoires. Study results and caveats: Rarity marked most TCR sequences, yet some public TCRs occurred in many donors. In vitro assays verified that three CMV-associated chains recognized CMV antigens specifically. The investigators catalogued 150 to 200 TCR beta chains as cytomegalovirus-associated.

As concerns this clone: Antigen: not known.

Libraries were prepared by immunoSEQ multiplex PCR; TCRdb keeps only in-frame clonotypes and omits some of them. Of 150,000 to 200,000 clones detected, roughly 83% appear once; the ten largest clones hold 9.5% to 13%. CDR1 is SGHTA, CDR2 FQGNSA, per germline. This CDR3 contains 16 residues. V was pared by 5 bases and J by 2 bases, with 18 bases between. The specimen sequenced was PBMCs. J is TRBJ2-5 and V is TRBV7-2, with TRBD2 as a possible D gene (5 bases). This TCR came from a man younger than 40 in good health and CMV-seropositive. The CDR3 loop is CASSKLWTGWQETQYF. CDR3 coding DNA: TGTGCCAGCAGCAAACTTTGGACGGGGTGGCAAGAGACCCAGTACTTC.